The 20 T cell receptor beta chains in this list originate from one sample, sequenced in a study of STAT5B mutations in CD4+ large granular lymphocyte leukemia. Only in-frame clones appear in the TCRdb table, and some are missing; sequencing was by immunoSEQ multiplex PCR. The profile shows tens of thousands of clones, approximately 80% of them singletons. The sequencing sample was made of CD4+ T cells from blood buffy coats. The source is a human donor in good health.

This rearrangement joins TRBV5-6 to TRBJ2-2, with D hard to call. This CDR3 is built from 15 residues. V shed 0 bases and J shed 1 base, with 7 bases lying between them. Looked up from germline, CDR1 is SGHDT and CDR2 is YYEEEE. CDR3 sequence: CASSLGLMNTGELFF. In nucleotides, the CDR3 is TGTGCCAGCAGCTTGGGTCTGATGAACACCGGGGAGCTGTTTTTT.

V and J are TRBV5-4 and TRBJ2-3; D is possibly TRBD1 (6 bases). Germline V CDR1 and CDR2: SGHNT, YYREEE (reference sequence). The CDR3 runs to 16 residues. V was trimmed by 0 bases and J by 0 bases, leaving 11 bases between them. The CDR3 is CASSLASGASTDTQYF. The CDR3 region has the DNA TGTGCCAGCAGCTTGGCCTCAGGGGCTAGCACAGATACGCAGTATTTT.

V and J are TRBV14 and TRBJ1-1; 8 bases fit TRBD1. The CDR3 sequence is 14 residues long. The germline CDR1 and CDR2 sequences are SGHDN and FVKESK. The V segment lost 3 bases and the J segment 5 bases; nucleotides outside the gene matches: 5. For the CDR3, the DNA is TGTGCCAGCAGCCAGAGACAGGGGAGGACTGAAGCTTTCTTT. Translation gives CASSQRQGRTEAFF.

This chain uses TRBV7-3 with TRBJ2-2; D possibly corresponds to TRBD2 (5 bases). The CDR3 loop spans 16 amino acids. Germline V lookup: CDR1 SGHTA, CDR2 FQGTGA. V was pared by 5 bases and J by 4 bases, with 17 bases between. The CDR3 DNA reads as TGTGCCAGCAGCGATCGGGCTAGCACGCGCACCGGGGAGCTGTTTTTT. It yields the protein CASSDRASTRTGELFF.

The rearrangement joins TRBV28 to TRBJ2-2; D remains unclear. The CDR3 is 13 residues long. CDR1 and CDR2 from the germline V gene are MDHEN and SYDVKM. V was trimmed by 11 bases and J by 0 bases, leaving 10 bases between them. CDR3 protein: CALAGSNTGELFF. The CDR3 DNA follows: TGTGCCCTGGCAGGATCGAACACCGGGGAGCTGTTTTTT.

This chain joins TRBV21-1 and TRBJ2-7. TRBV21-1 is recorded as a pseudogene. This CDR3 is 16 amino acids long. The chain's CDR3 is CASTNTDHPIPYEQYF. In DNA form, the CDR3 reads TGTGCCAGCACCAATACTGACCACCCGATTCCCTACGAGCAGTACTTC.

This clone was detected only a few times. The V and J genes are TRBV18 and TRBJ1-6; D gene unclear. V was cut by 6 bases and J by 7 bases, with 7 bases left in between. The CDR3 consists of 12 residues. The germline gives CDR1 KGHSH, CDR2 LQKENI. The CDR3: CASSLDNSPLHF. The CDR3 nucleotides are TGTGCCAGCTCCCTGGACAATTCACCCCTCCACTTT.

The rearrangement joins TRBV5-6 to TRBJ1-6; D unclear. Germline values: CDR1 SGHDT, CDR2 YYEEEE. V lost 0 bases, J lost 7 bases, and 5 bases lay in between. The CDR3 runs 13 residues. CDR3 protein: CASSLDRNSPLHF. CDR3 nucleotides: TGTGCCAGCAGCTTGGACAGAAATTCACCCCTCCACTTT.

This clone was counted between two and nine times. The V gene is TRBV7-3, the J gene TRBJ2-1, with 8 bases that match TRBD1. V shed 5 bases and J 6 bases; nucleotides not matched to a gene: 12. The CDR3 sequence is 16 residues long. Germline V gives CDR1 SGHTA, CDR2 FQGTGA. CDR3 amino acids: CASSPLGLTGGNEQFF. CDR3 DNA sequence: TGTGCCAGCAGCCCCCTCGGCTTAACAGGGGGCAATGAGCAGTTCTTC.

The chain carries TRBV7-9 and TRBJ1-5, with 9 bases matching TRBD1. After removal of 3 bases from V and 4 bases from J, the junction contained 1 base not matched to a gene. Germline V gene data show CDR1 as SEHNR and CDR2 as FQNEAQ (reference sequence). This CDR3 is built from 14 residues. CDR3 amino acids: CASSLGQGNQPQHF. The CDR3, as DNA: TGTGCCAGCAGCTTGGGACAGGGAAATCAGCCCCAGCATTTT.

This chain connects TRBV5-1 to TRBJ2-3, with D perhaps matching TRBD2 (6 bases). V was clipped by 3 bases and J by 4 bases, with 9 bases between them. The CDR3 consists of 13 residues. Germline values: CDR1 SGHRS, CDR2 YFSETQ. CDR3 coding DNA: TGCGCCAGCAGCTCCGGGACTGCAGATACGCAGTATTTT. It is translated as CASSSGTADTQYF.

The chain couples TRBV28 to TRBJ2-7; a possible D gene is TRBD1 (6 bases). The V gene's germline CDR1 is MDHEN and CDR2 SYDVKM. CDR3 length equals 15 residues. Trimming stripped 3 bases from V and 1 base from J, with 13 bases between. The CDR3 DNA is TGTGCCAGCAGTTTGGCAGGGGTCTTTTCCTACGAGCAGTACTTC. Translated, it gives CASSLAGVFSYEQYF.

The chain uses TRBV6-6 and TRBJ2-5; no clear D. The germline CDR1 and CDR2 sequences are MNHNY and SVGAGI (reference sequence). The CDR3 is made up of 14 amino acids. Trimming stripped 2 bases from V and 2 bases from J, with 9 bases between. CDR3 in DNA: TGTGCCAGCAGTTACCGGGCCAGGCAAGAGACCCAGTACTTC. Translated: CASSYRARQETQYF.

The chain is built from TRBV11-1 and TRBJ2-7; tentatively, D is TRBD1 or TRBD2 (5 bases each). Trimming took 3 bases from V and 0 from J, leaving 9 bases between them. Per the germline V gene, CDR1 is SGHAT and CDR2 is FQDESV (reference sequence). The CDR3 has 14 residues. In DNA, the CDR3 is TGTGCCAGCAGCTTGGGGGACGCCTCCTACGAGCAGTACTTC. It codes for CASSLGDASYEQYF.

For this clone: The same CDR3 also results from other DNA sequences found in this sample. The chain combines TRBV4-1 with TRBJ1-5; no clear D gene. This CDR3 comprises 13 residues. The germline gives CDR1 MGHRA, CDR2 YSYEKL. Trimming cost V 0 bases and J 6 bases, with 6 bases left between them. The CDR3 loop reads CASSQDMTQPQHF. CDR3 coding DNA: TGCGCCAGCAGCCAAGATATGACTCAGCCCCAGCATTTT.

This clone was detected once. This chain connects TRBV5-1 to TRBJ2-2; D possibly corresponds to TRBD2 (5 bases). Trimming removed 2 bases at V and 5 bases at J, with 10 bases between. CDR1 and CDR2 from the germline V gene are SGHRS and YFSETQ. This CDR3 region has 14 residues. CDR3 region: CASSFSSGTGELFF. The CDR3 region has the DNA TGCGCCAGCAGCTTTTCCTCGGGAACCGGGGAGCTGTTTTTT.

The chain has TRBV6-1 and TRBJ1-6, with D possibly TRBD1 on 5 matching bases. Trimming stripped 1 base from V and 10 bases from J, with 14 bases between. The V gene's germline CDR1 is MNHNS and CDR2 SASEGT. The CDR3 contains 15 residues. CDR3 in DNA: TGTGCCAGCAGTGAAGAAATCGACAGCTACTCACCCCTCCACTTT. Its protein is CASSEEIDSYSPLHF.

This clone was recorded once. J is TRBJ2-3 and V is TRBV12-5, with D hard to call. This CDR3 comprises 18 residues. Germline lookup yields CDR1 LGHNT and CDR2 FRNRAP. The V gene lost 0 bases and the J gene lost 0 bases, with 16 bases spanning the gap. The CDR3 sequence: CASGLVLDGRSSTDTQYF. In DNA form, the CDR3 reads TGTGCTAGTGGTTTGGTACTGGACGGTCGGTCCAGCACAGATACGCAGTATTTT.

To note about this clone: An end of the junction does not agree with germline; a read error may underlie this. The chain employs TRBV30 and TRBJ1-2, with 9 bases aligning to TRBD1. Germline loops: CDR1 GTSNPN, CDR2 SVGIG (reference sequence). This CDR3 has 14 amino acids. The CDR3 DNA reads TGTGCCTGGAGGAAGGGACAGGGTAACTATGGCCACACCTTC. It translates to CAWRKGQGNYGHTF.

This chain joins TRBV30 and TRBJ2-6; 7 bases align to TRBD2. The CDR3 extends over 13 amino acids. The ends lost 0 bases at V and 8 bases at J; junction bases unmatched: 1. Germline lookup yields CDR1 GTSNPN and CDR2 SVGIG (reference sequence). Here the CDR3 DNA reads TGTGCCTGGAGTGTGGGGGGGACCAACGTCCTGACTTTC. Amino acid sequence: CAWSVGGTNVLTF.